The clone carrying this T cell receptor beta chain has just a few counts. Under the authors' procedure: For nucleated cells, counts were estimated from reference gene primer amplification. The protocol was immunoSEQ multiplex PCR, while the TCRdb copy is restricted to in-frame clones and leaves out a portion. From that table come the V and J calls and clone size; the DNA was used to work out D and trimming. This sample has approximately 270,000 clones, with roughly 88% found just once. These data come from a study of blood T cell repertoires in COVID-19. Study-wide background: Collection of acute and convalescent COVID-19 samples took place in the United States, Italy and Spain.

Trimming left V 6 bases short and J 4 bases short, with 18 bases between. CDR3 size: 15 residues. Germline CDR1 LNHDA, CDR2 SQIVND (reference sequence). The sequence derives from a woman in her 30s with COVID-19, enrolled during active disease. V and J are TRBV19 and TRBJ1-2; no clear D gene. The sequenced material came from peripheral blood. The DNA of the CDR3 is TGTGCCAGTAGCCGTTCGACTTTACCCAGCTATGGCTACACCTTC. Residues: CASSRSTLPSYGYTF. Based on the CDR3 plus reference TRBV19 and TRBJ1-2, the full variable domain is DGGITQSPKYLFRKEGQNVTLSCEQNLNHDAMYWYRQDPGQGLRLIYYSQIVNDFQKGDIAEGYSVSREKKESFPLTVTSAQKNPTAFYLCASSRSTLPSYGYTFGSGTRLTVV.